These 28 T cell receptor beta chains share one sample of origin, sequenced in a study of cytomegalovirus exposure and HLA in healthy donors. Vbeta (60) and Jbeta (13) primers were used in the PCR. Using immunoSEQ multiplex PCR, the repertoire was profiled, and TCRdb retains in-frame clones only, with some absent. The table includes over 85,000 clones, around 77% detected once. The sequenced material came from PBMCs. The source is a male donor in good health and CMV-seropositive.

CDR3 region: CASSVPKDTGGGTDTQYF. CDR3 coding DNA: TGTGCCAGCAGCGTTCCTAAGGACACAGGAGGGGGCACAGATACGCAGTATTTT. The V and J genes are TRBV9 and TRBJ2-3, with TRBD2 as a possible D gene (6 bases). The length of the CDR3 is 18 residues. V gave up 2 bases and J gave up 1 base, with 20 bases separating them. Germline V gene lookup returns CDR1 SGDLS and CDR2 YYNGEE. Drawing the rest from reference TRBV9 and TRBJ2-3, the complete variable domain is DSGVTQTPKHLITATGQRVTLRCSPRSGDLSVYWYQQSLDQGLQFLIQYYNGEERAKGNILERFSAQQFPDLHSELNLSSLELGDSALYFCASSVPKDTGGGTDTQYFGPGTRLTVL.

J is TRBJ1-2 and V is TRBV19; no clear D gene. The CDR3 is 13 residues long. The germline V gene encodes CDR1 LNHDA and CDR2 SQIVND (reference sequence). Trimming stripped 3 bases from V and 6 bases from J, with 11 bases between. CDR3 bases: TGTGCCAGTAGTATGAGCAAGAGCCATGGCTACACCTTC. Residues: CASSMSKSHGYTF.

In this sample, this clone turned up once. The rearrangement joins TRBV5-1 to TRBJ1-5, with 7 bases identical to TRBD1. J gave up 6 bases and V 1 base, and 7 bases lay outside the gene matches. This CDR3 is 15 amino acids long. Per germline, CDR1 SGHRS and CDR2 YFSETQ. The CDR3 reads CASSLRGGSGQPQHF. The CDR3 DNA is TGCGCCAGCAGCTTGAGAGGGGGCAGTGGTCAGCCCCAGCATTTT.

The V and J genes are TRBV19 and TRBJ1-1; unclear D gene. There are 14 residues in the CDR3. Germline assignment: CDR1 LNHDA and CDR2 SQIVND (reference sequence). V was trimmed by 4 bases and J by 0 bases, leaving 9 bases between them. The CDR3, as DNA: TGTGCCAGTAGTACCCCCGGGTTGAACACTGAAGCTTTCTTT. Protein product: CASSTPGLNTEAFF. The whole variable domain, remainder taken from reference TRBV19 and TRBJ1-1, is DGGITQSPKYLFRKEGQNVTLSCEQNLNHDAMYWYRQDPGQGLRLIYYSQIVNDFQKGDIAEGYSVSREKKESFPLTVTSAQKNPTAFYLCASSTPGLNTEAFFGQGTRLTVV.

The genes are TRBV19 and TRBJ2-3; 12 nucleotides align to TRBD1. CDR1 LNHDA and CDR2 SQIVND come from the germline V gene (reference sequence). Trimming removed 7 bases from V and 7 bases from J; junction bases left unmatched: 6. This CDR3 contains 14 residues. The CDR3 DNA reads TGTGCCAGTAACCCGGGACAGGGGGCACATACGCAGTATTTT. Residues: CASNPGQGAHTQYF.

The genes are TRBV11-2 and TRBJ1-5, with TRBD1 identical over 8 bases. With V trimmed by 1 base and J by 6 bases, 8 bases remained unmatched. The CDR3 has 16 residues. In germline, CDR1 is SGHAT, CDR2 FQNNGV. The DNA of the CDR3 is TGTGCCAGCAGCTTAGGAGGGGGACAGGCTGGTCAGCCCCAGCATTTT. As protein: CASSLGGGQAGQPQHF.

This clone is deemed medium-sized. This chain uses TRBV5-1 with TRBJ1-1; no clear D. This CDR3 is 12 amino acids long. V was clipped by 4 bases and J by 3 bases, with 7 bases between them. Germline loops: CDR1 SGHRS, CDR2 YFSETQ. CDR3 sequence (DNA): TGCGCCAGCAGCCGAGTAGACACTGAAGCTTTCTTT. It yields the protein CASSRVDTEAFF.

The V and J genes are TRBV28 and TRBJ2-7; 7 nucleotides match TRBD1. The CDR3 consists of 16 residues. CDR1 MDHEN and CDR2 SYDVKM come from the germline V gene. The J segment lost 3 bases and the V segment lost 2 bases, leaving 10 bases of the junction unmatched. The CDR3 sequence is CASSLGGGQGDYEQYF. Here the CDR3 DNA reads TGTGCCAGCAGTTTAGGAGGAGGTCAGGGGGACTACGAGCAGTACTTC.

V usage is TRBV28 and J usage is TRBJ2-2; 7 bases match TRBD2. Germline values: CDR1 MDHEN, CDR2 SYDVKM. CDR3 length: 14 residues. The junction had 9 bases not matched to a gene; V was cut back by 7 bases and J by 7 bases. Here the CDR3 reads CASTTGGRSGELFF. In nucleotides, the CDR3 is TGTGCCAGCACCACCGGCGGGAGAAGCGGGGAGCTGTTTTTT.

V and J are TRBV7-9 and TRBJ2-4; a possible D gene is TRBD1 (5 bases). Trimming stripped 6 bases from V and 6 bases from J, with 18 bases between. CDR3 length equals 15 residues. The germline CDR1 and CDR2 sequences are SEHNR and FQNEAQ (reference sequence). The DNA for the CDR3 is TGTGCCAGCAGTTATGTCCCAGGGCACTTAAACATTCAGTACTTC. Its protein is CASSYVPGHLNIQYF.

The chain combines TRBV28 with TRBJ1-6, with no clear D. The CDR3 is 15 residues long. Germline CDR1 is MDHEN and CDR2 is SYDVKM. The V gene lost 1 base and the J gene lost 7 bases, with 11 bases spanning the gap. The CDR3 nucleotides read TGTGCCAGCAGTTTATTGGTCCCGGTAAATTCACCCCTCCACTTT. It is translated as CASSLLVPVNSPLHF.

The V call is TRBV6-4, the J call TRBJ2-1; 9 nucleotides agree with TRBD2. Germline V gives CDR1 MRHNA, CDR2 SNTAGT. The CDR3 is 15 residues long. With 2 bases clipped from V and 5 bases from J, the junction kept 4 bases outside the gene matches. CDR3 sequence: CASSDVSSGNNEQFF. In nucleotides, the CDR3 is TGTGCCAGCAGTGACGTCTCTAGCGGGAACAATGAGCAGTTCTTC.

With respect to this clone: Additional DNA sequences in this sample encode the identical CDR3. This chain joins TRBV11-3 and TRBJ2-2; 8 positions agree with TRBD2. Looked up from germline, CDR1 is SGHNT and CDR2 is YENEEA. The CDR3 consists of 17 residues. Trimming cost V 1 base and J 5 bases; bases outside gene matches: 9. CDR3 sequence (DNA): TGTGCCAGCAGCTTAGCCCCCAGCGGGAGCCTAACCGGGGAGCTGTTTTTT. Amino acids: CASSLAPSGSLTGELFF.

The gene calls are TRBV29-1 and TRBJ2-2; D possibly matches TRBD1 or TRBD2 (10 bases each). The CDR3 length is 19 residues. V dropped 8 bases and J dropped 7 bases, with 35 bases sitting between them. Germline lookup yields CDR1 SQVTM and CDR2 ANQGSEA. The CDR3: CSSTPGQGSGRAPNGELFF. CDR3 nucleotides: TGCAGCTCGACCCCGGGACAGGGGAGCGGGAGGGCCCCAAACGGGGAGCTGTTTTTT.

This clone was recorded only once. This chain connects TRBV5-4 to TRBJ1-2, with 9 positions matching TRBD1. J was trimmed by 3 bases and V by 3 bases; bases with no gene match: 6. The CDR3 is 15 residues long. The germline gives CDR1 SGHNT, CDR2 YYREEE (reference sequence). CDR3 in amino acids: CASSWGDREDYGYTF. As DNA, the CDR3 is TGTGCCAGCAGCTGGGGGGACAGGGAGGACTATGGCTACACCTTC.

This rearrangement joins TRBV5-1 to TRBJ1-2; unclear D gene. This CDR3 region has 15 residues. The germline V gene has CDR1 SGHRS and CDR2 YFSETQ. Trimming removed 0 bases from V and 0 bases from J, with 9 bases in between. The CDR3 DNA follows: TGCGCCAGCAGCTTGGATTCTAACGCTAACTATGGCTACACCTTC. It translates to CASSLDSNANYGYTF.

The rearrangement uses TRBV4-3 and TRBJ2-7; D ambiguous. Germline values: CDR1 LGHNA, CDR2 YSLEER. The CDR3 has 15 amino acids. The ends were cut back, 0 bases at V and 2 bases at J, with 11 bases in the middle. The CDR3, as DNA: TGCGCCAGCAGCCAAGATCAGACGGGTACCTACGAGCAGTACTTC. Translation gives CASSQDQTGTYEQYF.

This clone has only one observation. CDR3 nucleotides: TGTGCCAGCAGCTGGAGGACAGGGGGCGAGCAGTACTTC. It yields the protein CASSWRTGGEQYF. The rearrangement joins TRBV7-2 to TRBJ2-7, with 10 nucleotides matching TRBD1. The CDR3 consists of 13 residues. CDR1 SGHTA and CDR2 FQGNSA come from the germline V gene. The trim removed 4 bases at V and 6 bases at J, leaving 3 bases unmatched.

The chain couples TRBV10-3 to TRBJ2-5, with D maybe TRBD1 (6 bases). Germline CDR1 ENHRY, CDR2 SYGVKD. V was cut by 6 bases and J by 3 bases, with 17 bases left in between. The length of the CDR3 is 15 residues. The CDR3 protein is CAISPGQRTKETQYF. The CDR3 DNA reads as TGTGCCATCAGCCCGGGACAAAGAACCAAAGAGACCCAGTACTTC.

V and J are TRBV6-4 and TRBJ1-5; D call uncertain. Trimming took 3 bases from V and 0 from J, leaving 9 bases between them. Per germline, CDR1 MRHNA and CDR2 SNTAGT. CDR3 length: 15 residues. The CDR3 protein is CASSDEDDSNQPQHF. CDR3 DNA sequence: TGTGCCAGCAGTGATGAGGATGATAGCAATCAGCCCCAGCATTTT.

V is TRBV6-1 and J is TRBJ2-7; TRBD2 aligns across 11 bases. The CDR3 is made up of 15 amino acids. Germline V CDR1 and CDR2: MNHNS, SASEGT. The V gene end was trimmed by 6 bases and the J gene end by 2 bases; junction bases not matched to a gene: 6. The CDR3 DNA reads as TGTGCCAGCAGGACTAGCGGGATTAGGACCTACGAGCAGTACTTC. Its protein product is CASRTSGIRTYEQYF.

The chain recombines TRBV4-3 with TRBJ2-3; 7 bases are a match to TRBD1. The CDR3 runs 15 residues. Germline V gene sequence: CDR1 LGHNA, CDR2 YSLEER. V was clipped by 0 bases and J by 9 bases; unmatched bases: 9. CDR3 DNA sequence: TGCGCCAGCAGCCAAGATAGACAGGGATCCGCAACGCAGTATTTT. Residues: CASSQDRQGSATQYF.

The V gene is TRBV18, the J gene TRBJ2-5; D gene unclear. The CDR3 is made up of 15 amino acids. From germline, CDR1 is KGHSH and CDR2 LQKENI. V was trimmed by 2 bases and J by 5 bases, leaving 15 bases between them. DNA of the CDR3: TGTGCCAGCTCACCAGGCGCAGGTTCGGTCGAGACCCAGTACTTC. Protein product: CASSPGAGSVETQYF.

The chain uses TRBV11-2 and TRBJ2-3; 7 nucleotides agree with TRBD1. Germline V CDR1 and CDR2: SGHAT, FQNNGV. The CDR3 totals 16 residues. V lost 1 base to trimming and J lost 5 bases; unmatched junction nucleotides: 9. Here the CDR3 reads CASSLGHRGFGDTQYF. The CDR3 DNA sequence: TGTGCCAGCAGCTTAGGACACAGGGGATTTGGAGATACGCAGTATTTT.

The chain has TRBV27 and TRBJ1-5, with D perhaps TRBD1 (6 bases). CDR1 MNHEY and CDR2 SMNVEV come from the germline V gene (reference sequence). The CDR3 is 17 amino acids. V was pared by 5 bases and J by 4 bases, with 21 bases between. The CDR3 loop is CASSPVWTASSNQPQHF. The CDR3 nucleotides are TGTGCCAGCAGTCCCGTCTGGACAGCAAGTAGTAATCAGCCCCAGCATTTT.

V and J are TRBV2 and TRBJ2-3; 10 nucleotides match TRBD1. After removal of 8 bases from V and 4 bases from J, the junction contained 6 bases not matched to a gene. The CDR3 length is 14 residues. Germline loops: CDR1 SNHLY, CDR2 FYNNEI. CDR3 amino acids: CASAGTGVPDTQYF. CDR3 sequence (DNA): TGTGCCAGCGCCGGGACAGGGGTTCCAGATACGCAGTATTTT.

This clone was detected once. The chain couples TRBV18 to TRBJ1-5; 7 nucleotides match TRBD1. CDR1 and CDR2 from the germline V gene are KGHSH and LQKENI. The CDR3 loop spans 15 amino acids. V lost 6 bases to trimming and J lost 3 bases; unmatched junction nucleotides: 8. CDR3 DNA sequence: TGTGCCAGCTCCTCAGGGGGGAATAACAATCAGCCCCAGCATTTT. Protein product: CASSSGGNNNQPQHF. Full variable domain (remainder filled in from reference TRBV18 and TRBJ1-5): NAGVMQNPRHLVRRRGQEARLRCSPMKGHSHVYWYRQLPEEGLKFMVYLQKENIIDESGMPKERFSAEFPKEGPSILRIQQVVRGDSAAYFCASSSGGNNNQPQHFGDGTRLSIL.

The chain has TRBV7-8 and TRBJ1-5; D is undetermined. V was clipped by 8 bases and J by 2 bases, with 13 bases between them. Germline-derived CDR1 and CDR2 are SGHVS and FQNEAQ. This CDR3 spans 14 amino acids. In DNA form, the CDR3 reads TGTGCCAGCGGACTTCATCTGGGCAATCAGCCCCAGCATTTT. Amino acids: CASGLHLGNQPQHF.